One and the same sample provided the 10 T cell receptor beta chains below, sequenced in a study of beta chain features in type 1 diabetes. The sequenced template was cDNA made from the entire isolated RNA. This table comes from immunoSEQ multiplex PCR, and its TCRdb copy is limited to in-frame clones, with some not included. The sample has under 400,000 clones, less than 15% seen once. The sequenced material came from central memory CD4+ T cells from blood. These TCRs come from a man aged 25-45 years in good health.

This clone was detected only a few times. The genes are TRBV7-2 and TRBJ2-3; D might be TRBD1 or TRBD2, each matching 5 bases. The length of the CDR3 is 15 residues. V lost 5 bases, J lost 3 bases, and 15 bases lay in between. CDR1 and CDR2 from the germline V gene are SGHTA and FQGNSA. The CDR3 loop reads CASSPGTAITDTQYF. DNA for the CDR3: TGTGCCAGCAGCCCCGGGACCGCTATTACAGATACGCAGTATTTT.

This chain uses TRBV6-1 with TRBJ2-7, with TRBD1 matching 10 bases. Germline CDR1 is MNHNS and CDR2 is SASEGT. The J segment lost 0 bases and the V segment lost 8 bases, leaving 1 base of the junction unmatched. The CDR3 sequence is 13 residues long. The CDR3 region has the DNA TGTGCCAGCGGGACAGGGGTCTCCTACGAGCAGTACGTC. Amino acids: CASGTGVSYEQYV.

This chain links TRBV7-2 with TRBJ2-3; 9 nucleotides line up with TRBD2. V trimming: 4 bases; J trimming: 4 bases; junction bases outside the gene matches: 0. This CDR3 is 13 amino acids long. The V gene's germline CDR1 is SGHTA and CDR2 FQGNSA. The CDR3 nucleotides are TGTGCCAGCAGCTCTAGCGGGGCAGATACGCAGTATTTT. It specifies CASSSSGADTQYF.

This clone was found a few times. The rearrangement links TRBV30 to TRBJ2-4, with no clear D. In germline, CDR1 is GTSNPN, CDR2 SVGIG (reference sequence). This CDR3 is built from 19 residues. Trimming stripped 0 bases from V and 0 bases from J, with 21 bases between. CDR3 amino acids: CAWSVPIGRAQVAKNIQYF. In DNA, the CDR3 is TGTGCCTGGAGTGTTCCTATAGGAAGGGCCCAGGTAGCCAAAAACATTCAGTACTTC.

The chain recombines TRBV7-2 with TRBJ2-1; 8 bases are shared with TRBD2. This CDR3 comprises 15 residues. Germline V lookup: CDR1 SGHTA, CDR2 FQGNSA. The junction had 7 bases not matched to a gene; V was cut back by 5 bases and J by 4 bases. CDR3 in DNA: TGTGCCAGCAGCCGGGGGGGAACAGGTTACAATGAGCAGTTCTTC. The encoded protein is CASSRGGTGYNEQFF.

In its sample, this clone was seen a few times. This sequence joins TRBV14 and TRBJ1-2; possible D gene TRBD1, 5 bases. V dropped 1 base and J dropped 6 bases, with 18 bases sitting between them. In germline, CDR1 is SGHDN, CDR2 FVKESK. The CDR3 is 16 residues long. CDR3 DNA: TGTGCCAGCAGCCAAGCCGGGGAGGGGCGGATTAATGGCTACACCTTC. Protein sequence: CASSQAGEGRINGYTF.

This clone appeared a few times. The chain is built from TRBV10-3 and TRBJ2-2; 9 bases align to TRBD1. Germline assignment: CDR1 ENHRY and CDR2 SYGVKD. The CDR3 length is 14 residues. V dropped 10 bases and J dropped 3; count of bases not matched to a gene: 6. As DNA, the CDR3 is TGTGCCACACAGGGGGCAGATTACACCGGGGAGCTGTTTTTT. Protein sequence: CATQGADYTGELFF.

This chain uses TRBV10-3 with TRBJ2-5, with 7 bases that match TRBD1. CDR1 is ENHRY, CDR2 SYGVKD, per germline. The V and J ends lost 6 bases and 2 bases, in that order; junction bases with no gene match: 3. The CDR3 is 13 residues long. The CDR3 here is CAISSQGQETQYF. As DNA, the CDR3 is TGTGCCATCAGCTCACAGGGGCAAGAGACCCAGTACTTC.

This clone appeared a few times. The chain has TRBV11-3 and TRBJ2-1; the D gene is possibly TRBD2 (6 bases). This CDR3 region has 15 residues. The germline V gene encodes CDR1 SGHNT and CDR2 YENEEA. The V end was cut by 4 bases, the J end by 6 bases, with 16 bases between. The CDR3, as DNA: TGTGCCAGCAGCTCCGAGACTGTGGGGGGCAATGAGCAGTTCTTC. This codes for CASSSETVGGNEQFF.

The gene calls are TRBV7-7 and TRBJ2-1, with a weak D call TRBD1 (7 bases). V lost 5 bases and J 6 bases, leaving 17 bases between the germline ends. Looked up from germline, CDR1 is SSHAT and CDR2 is FNYEAQ (reference sequence). CDR3 length equals 15 residues. For the CDR3, the DNA is TGTGCCAGCAGCCCTCCAGGGGGGCGGCTCAATGAGCAGTTCTTC. This translates into CASSPPGGRLNEQFF. Looking up the rest from reference TRBV7-7 and TRBJ2-1 gives the full variable domain: GAGVSQSPRYKVTKRGQDVTLRCDPISSHATLYWYQQALGQGPEFLTYFNYEAQPDKSGLPSDRFSAERPEGSISTLTIQRTEQRDSAMYRCASSPPGGRLNEQFFGPGTRLTVL.